This TCR beta chain was observed in a study of monozygotic twins with inflammatory bowel disease. Regarding the study as a whole: Added variability in patient repertoires may stem from differing immunosuppressive treatments.

Researchers ran eight separate cDNA reactions for each sample. No DNA is given; TCRdb re-called the 5' RACE reads and lists each CDR3 protein once. The listing records 350,000 to 400,000 distinct CDR3 sequences. From germline, CDR1 is MGHRA and CDR2 YSYEKL. The length of the CDR3 is 14 residues. Concerning this clonotype itself: The target antigen is unknown.

Specimen: blood. This chain links TRBV4-1 with TRBJ2-3; the TRBD1 assignment by TCRdb is unverifiable without DNA. The TCR originated in a human donor with ulcerative colitis or Crohn's disease, or a healthy co-twin of an affected twin (not recorded which). CDR3 in amino acids: CAARTAPSTDTQYF.